The subject of this entry is one T cell receptor (beta chain). Its target is not known. This record comes from a study of monozygotic twins with cystic fibrosis. This CDR3 comprises 14 residues. Trimming shortened V by 4 bases and J by 3 bases, and 10 bases separated the two germline ends. The germline V gene has CDR1 LGHNA and CDR2 YSLEER. Study-wide points: Nucleotide-identical clonotype sharing was significantly higher within monozygotic CF twin pairs than between unrelated CF individuals.

Profiling relied on immunoSEQ multiplex PCR, and the TCRdb table lists in-frame clones only, not all of them. Among fewer than 15,000 clones listed, roughly 98% were seen once. This TCR was recovered from a girl under 10 years old with cystic fibrosis. Sequenced input: blood. V is TRBV4-3 and J is TRBJ2-1; D remains unclear. The CDR3 protein is CASSPLRLYNEQFF. In DNA form, the CDR3 reads TGCGCCAGCAGCCCCTTGAGACTCTACAATGAGCAGTTCTTC.